Detailed here is one TCR beta chain. Its target antigen remains unknown. No much larger clone is present one base from it, and per-base qualities are unavailable. This sample stems from a study of T cells in Graves' hyperthyroidism and ophthalmopathy (dated by TCRdb to the late 2010s). With respect to the entire study: Peripheral blood samples were taken at the time of initial diagnosis, prior to any treatment. To identify distinguishing TCR V-J signatures, a discovery cohort of 95 to 100 patients was used, comprising 43 with Graves' ophthalmopathy and some 60 with stable Graves' hyperthyroidism. Whether ophthalmopathy could be predicted prospectively was tested in an independent validation cohort made up of under 20 hyperthyroidism patients plus 17 patients who later progressed to ophthalmopathy. The 90 or so discovery patients were randomly split 7:3 into training and test sets. In about 6 Graves' hyperthyroidism patients, the study also compared T-cell repertoires from thyroid tissue with T-cell repertoires from blood. Once sampling was done, hyperthyroidism patients were given methimazole at a starting dose of 30 mg daily, whereas ophthalmopathy patients were given high-dose intravenous methylprednisolone. TCR Vbeta CDR3 sequencing of 135 peripheral blood samples (over 40 ophthalmopathy, about 75 hyperthyroidism and roughly 17 progressor patients) is reported in the paper. General study outcomes and caveats: Blood samples also contained most of the expanded thyroid clonotypes (frequency above 0.001), which suggests that blood repertoires may reflect thyroid immune responses. Sample size was not statistically predetermined, and investigators were not blinded to group allocation. A model built on a 13 V-J signature distinguished ophthalmopathy from stable hyperthyroidism, reaching about 88% sensitivity and around 81% specificity in cross-validation and 80%/75% in testing. In validation, the model predicted progression to ophthalmopathy a median of about 6 months before onset, with around 70% sensitivity and roughly 79% specificity.

Ophthalmopathy patients had moderately to severely active disease, with a Clinical Activity Score of 3 or more, a NOSPECS grade of 4 or more, and a disease duration of less than 3 months. The study excluded patients with uncontrolled infections, other autoimmune diseases, pregnancy or lactation. Diagnoses were based on clinical symptoms, serum thyroxine and TRAb, thyroid ultrasound and orbital computed tomography. PBMCs were separated from 8 to 10 ml of fresh peripheral blood using Ficoll-Paque density gradient centrifugation. Total RNA was extracted using Trizol reagent, and RNA quality was assessed on an Agilent 2100 Bioanalyzer. Amplification of TCR beta CDR3 regions was carried out from RNA transcripts. For the first round of RT-PCR on the TCR CDR3, the HTBI primer set was used together with the Qiagen OneStep RT-PCR kit. Libraries were constructed in a second round of multiplex PCR, after which size selection and purification were carried out. The libraries were sequenced on an Illumina HiSeq2000 using paired-end 100 bp reads. The published analysis was carried out like this. SOAPnuke was used to process the raw data, throwing out any read that contained adapters or uncalled bases, had a mean Phred below 15, or lacked an exact constant-primer or identifier match. High-quality paired reads were merged using COPE v1.2.5, and each unique nucleotide sequence was defined as a clonotype. MiTCR v1.1 was used to align the clonotypes against IMGT TRBV, TRBD and TRBJ reference segments. Only V-J combinations with frequency above 0.0001, covering approximately 99% of repertoires, were analysed. A TCS score was defined as the ratio of F50 (clonal expansion) to E x V (chaos), with BLOSUM62-based TCRdist applied between CDR3 peptides within each V-J. Welch's t-statistics and random forest reduced approximately 520 V-J features to roughly 13, which were used in a naive Bayes classifier (R e1071). The public reads were quality trimmed at Q25 with fastp and then assembled into clones with MiXCR by TCRdb, keeping productive beta chains. Each CDR3 protein gets just one entry, which takes the most common genes and DNA from the rows behind it. The V and J calls reflect TCRdb's pipeline rather than the authors' work. In this sample the table shows 410,000 or so distinct CDR3 sequences, under 15% of which occur a single time. The ten largest clones take up about 13% of the sample.

CDR1 is given as MNHNS and CDR2 as SASEGT, both from the germline V gene. Trimming removed 6 bases from V and 0 bases from J; the gene matches leave 2 bases unexplained. Reading from cysteine to phenylalanine, the CDR3 counts 14 amino acids. CDR3 DNA is the only sequence kept; it has 42 bases, read in frame from the first base. The chain is encoded by TRBV6-1 joined to TRBJ1-5; 7 of the junction bases match TRBD1. The sample consisted of blood. The origin of this receptor is a man aged 18 to 35 with Graves' ophthalmopathy. Read as DNA, the sequence is TGTGCCAGCAGAGACAGGGATAGCAATCAGCCCCAGCATTTT. Protein translation: CASRDRDSNQPQHF.